The clone carrying this T cell receptor (beta chain) was recorded only once. Its target is not known. The junction had 6 bases not matched to a gene; V was cut back by 2 bases and J by 7 bases. The CDR3 extends over 15 amino acids. Germline V lookup: CDR1 LNHNV, CDR2 YYDKDF (reference sequence). All patients were mismatch repair deficient, assessed by either PCR or immunohistochemistry. TCRs were sequenced from a few patients responding to pembrolizumab. These data come from a study of PD-1 blockade in mismatch repair-deficient tumors. Whole-study context: Patients had more than ten mismatch repair-deficient cancer types, all previously treated and progressing. Points from the study as a whole: Tumor-resident clones, often absent from pretreatment blood, expanded after pembrolizumab and then contracted.

The protocol was immunoSEQ multiplex PCR, while the TCRdb copy is restricted to in-frame clones and leaves out a portion. The sample carries about 68,000 clones, approximately 78% recorded once. This sample comprised peripheral blood, obtained 2 weeks after starting pembrolizumab. The V and J genes are TRBV15 and TRBJ1-5, with 9 bases identical to TRBD1. This sequence was found in an adult with mismatch repair-deficient cancer. CDR3 nucleotides: TGTGCCACCAGCAGATTGACAGGGGGGATCCAGCCCCAGCATTTT. This translates into CATSRLTGGIQPQHF.